Shown below are 12 T cell receptor beta chains from a single sample sequenced in a study of human T cells and chemical hapten exposure. TCRdb re-derived calls from the RACE reads in MiXCR, one entry per CDR3 protein. The data hold tens of thousands of distinct CDR3 sequences, with around a tenth observed a single time. Time point noted: patch test 2, 6 weeks after DPC sensitization. The treatment here: therapeutic diphenylcyclopropenone sensitization with weekly scalp DPC. Here the sequenced sample was whole blood, taken in connection with sensitization to the hapten diphenylcyclopropenone (DPC). The receptors here all came from a woman in her forties or fifties with alopecia areata. Some clones in this sample may be carry-over from other donors' samples.

Many counts were recorded for this clonotype. The genes are TRBV29-1 and TRBJ1-1; tentatively, D is TRBD1 (6 bases). Between the trimmed V and J ends, which lost 6 bases and 1 base, there was a span of 12 bases. The CDR3 consists of 13 residues. Germline V gives CDR1 SQVTM, CDR2 ANQGSEA. CDR3 in amino acids: CSVRQDPNTEAFF. For the CDR3, the DNA is TGCAGCGTAAGACAGGATCCGAACACTGAAGCTTTCTTT.

This clonotype was found many times. The V and J genes are TRBV6-5 and TRBJ1-5; the D gene is possibly TRBD1 (6 bases). V lost 5 bases, J lost 11 bases, and 22 bases lay in between. The CDR3 extends over 15 amino acids. Looked up from germline, CDR1 is MNHEY and CDR2 is SVGAGI. CDR3 residues: CASSRTGFSAASQHF. Here the CDR3 DNA reads TGTGCCAGCAGTCGAACAGGGTTCTCAGCCGCGTCCCAGCATTTT.

This clonotype was counted between two and nine times. The chain is built from TRBV12-3 or TRBV12-4 and TRBJ2-3; 7 nucleotides agree with TRBD1. The CDR3 extends over 14 amino acids. Trimming cost V 3 bases and J 1 base; bases outside gene matches: 1. CDR3 residues: CASSFDRGTDTQYF. Written as DNA, the CDR3 is TGTGCCAGCAGTTTCGACAGGGGCACAGATACGCAGTATTTT.

There are many counts of this clonotype. The chain carries TRBV30 and TRBJ2-3, with TRBD2 matching over 10 bases. The germline V gene has CDR1 GTSNPN and CDR2 SVGIG (reference sequence). The CDR3 is made up of 16 amino acids. V lost 1 base and J lost 1; bases outside the gene matches: 5. CDR3 in DNA: TGTGCCTGGAGTGATCGTACTAGCGGGGGCACAGATACGCAGTATTTT. It encodes CAWSDRTSGGTDTQYF.

This clonotype turned up a few times. The CDR3, as DNA: TGCAGCGTCATGCGGACGAACACTGAAGCTTTCTTT. Protein: CSVMRTNTEAFF. The chain combines TRBV29-1 with TRBJ1-1; D is undetermined. V was clipped by 6 bases and J by 1 base, with 9 bases between them. The germline gives CDR1 SQVTM, CDR2 ANQGSEA. The CDR3 consists of 12 residues. The whole variable domain, filled in from reference TRBV29-1 and TRBJ1-1, reads SAVISQKPSRDICQRGTSLTIQCQVDSQVTMMFWYRQQPGQSLTLIATANQGSEATYESGFVIDKFPISRPNLTFSTLTVSNMSPEDSSIYLCSVMRTNTEAFFGQGTRLTVV.

Comments on this clonotype: Since a much larger clone is just one base distant, this may be a read error. This sequence joins TRBV7-9 and TRBJ1-4; tentative D call: TRBD1 (6 bases). The CDR3 extends over 14 amino acids. The V end lost 2 bases, the J end lost 8 bases, and 12 bases lay between the germline ends. The V gene's germline CDR1 is SEHNR and CDR2 FQNEAQ (reference sequence). CDR3 DNA: TGTGCCAGCAGCTTAAAAGGGGGAGACGAAAAACTGTTTTTT. This gives the protein CASSLKGGDEKLFF. Filled out from reference TRBV7-9 and TRBJ1-4, the complete variable domain reads DTGVSQNPRHKITKRGQNVTFRCDPISEHNRLYWYRQTLGQGPEFLTYFQNEAQLEKSRLLSDRFSAERPKGSFSTLEIQRTEQGDSAMYLCASSLKGGDEKLFFGSGTQLSVL.

The chain links TRBV5-1 to TRBJ1-3; D perhaps matches TRBD1 (6 bases). Trimming left V 1 base short and J 4 bases short, with 15 bases between. The CDR3 runs 16 residues. Germline CDR1 and CDR2: SGHRS and YFSETQ. CDR3 sequence (DNA): TGCGCCAGCAGCTTGCGGCAGGGGTCTATAGGAAACACCATATATTTT. Protein: CASSLRQGSIGNTIYF.

This clonotype was counted a few times. The chain links TRBV6-6 to TRBJ1-4; D gene unclear. CDR1 MNHNY and CDR2 SVGAGI come from the germline V gene (reference sequence). The CDR3 covers 17 residues. Trimming pared 5 bases from V and 0 bases from J, leaving 16 bases between. In DNA, the CDR3 is TGTGCCAGCAGTAGAGAGTCCGAGCATCCAACTAATGAAAAACTGTTTTTT. Amino acid sequence: CASSRESEHPTNEKLFF.

This clonotype showed up many times. The chain joins TRBV6-4 to TRBJ1-1; D perhaps matches TRBD1 (5 bases). Germline CDR1 and CDR2: MRHNA and SNTAGT. The V end was cut by 5 bases, the J end by 2 bases, with 9 bases between. This CDR3 region has 13 residues. The CDR3 nucleotides read TGTGCCAGCAGTCCAGGGACTAACACTGAAGCTTTCTTT. Its translation is CASSPGTNTEAFF.

This clonotype showed up many times. The genes are TRBV29-1 and TRBJ2-5; the match to TRBD2 covers 9 bases. CDR1 is SQVTM, CDR2 ANQGSEA, per germline. The CDR3 covers 14 residues. Trimming took 4 bases from V and 7 from J; bases not matched to a gene: 10. DNA of the CDR3: TGCAGCGTTGTTCCCTCTAGCGGGAAGGGGACCCAGTACTTC. Its translation is CSVVPSSGKGTQYF. Supplemented by reference TRBV29-1 and TRBJ2-5, the full variable domain reads SAVISQKPSRDICQRGTSLTIQCQVDSQVTMMFWYRQQPGQSLTLIATANQGSEATYESGFVIDKFPISRPNLTFSTLTVSNMSPEDSSIYLCSVVPSSGKGTQYFGPGTRLLVL.

This clonotype was seen at least ten times. The chain is built from TRBV28 and TRBJ2-1, with TRBD2 matching over 11 bases. CDR3 length equals 13 residues. The germline V gene has CDR1 MDHEN and CDR2 SYDVKM. V lost 7 bases and J lost 8; bases outside the gene matches: 4. The CDR3: CASTLAGGDEQFF. For the CDR3, the DNA is TGTGCCAGCACCCTAGCGGGAGGTGATGAGCAGTTCTTC.

This clonotype was seen only a few times. This chain uses TRBV7-2 with TRBJ2-1; TRBD2 matches 7 bases. The V and J ends lost 5 bases and 5 bases, in that order; junction bases with no gene match: 9. The CDR3 runs to 15 residues. CDR1 SGHTA and CDR2 FQGNSA come from the germline V gene. CDR3 amino acids: CASSPQAGLNNEQFF. CDR3 DNA: TGTGCCAGCAGCCCCCAAGCGGGATTAAACAATGAGCAGTTCTTC.